This T cell receptor (beta chain) was captured by sequencing in a study of blood T cell repertoires in COVID-19. This clone was recorded only once. Assay: immunoSEQ multiplex PCR; the TCRdb copy retains only in-frame clones and omits some. The table records 250,000 to 350,000 clones, roughly 87% of them present only once. The ends were cut back, 2 bases at V and 7 bases at J, with 9 bases in the middle. The CDR3 totals 13 residues. Per germline, CDR1 SGHRS and CDR2 YFSETQ. The chain links TRBV5-1 to TRBJ1-4; tentative D call: TRBD1 (5 bases). This TCR came from a woman aged 45-59 years who had recovered from COVID-19. Sequenced material: peripheral blood. CDR3 in amino acids: CASSLGVPEKLFF. The CDR3 DNA reads TGCGCCAGCAGCTTAGGGGTTCCTGAAAAACTGTTTTTT.